This T cell receptor (beta chain) was sequenced in a study of blood T cell repertoires in COVID-19. The data were produced by immunoSEQ multiplex PCR, yet TCRdb's version contains in-frame clones alone and is incomplete. This sample has hundreds of thousands of clones, with 89% found just once. Looked up from germline, CDR1 is MDHEN and CDR2 is SYDVKM. The CDR3 contains 16 residues. V shed 5 bases, J shed 7 bases, and the junction held 13 bases outside the gene matches. This TCR was sampled from a woman aged 40-49 years who had recovered from COVID-19. The chain combines TRBV28 with TRBJ2-2, with TRBD1 matching 7 bases. The specimen sequenced was PBMCs or T cells enriched from blood (not recorded which). In nucleotides, the CDR3 is TGTGCCAGCAGTGGCTCGGGACAGATTGGTGTCGGGGAGCTGTTTTTT. It yields the protein CASSGSGQIGVGELFF.